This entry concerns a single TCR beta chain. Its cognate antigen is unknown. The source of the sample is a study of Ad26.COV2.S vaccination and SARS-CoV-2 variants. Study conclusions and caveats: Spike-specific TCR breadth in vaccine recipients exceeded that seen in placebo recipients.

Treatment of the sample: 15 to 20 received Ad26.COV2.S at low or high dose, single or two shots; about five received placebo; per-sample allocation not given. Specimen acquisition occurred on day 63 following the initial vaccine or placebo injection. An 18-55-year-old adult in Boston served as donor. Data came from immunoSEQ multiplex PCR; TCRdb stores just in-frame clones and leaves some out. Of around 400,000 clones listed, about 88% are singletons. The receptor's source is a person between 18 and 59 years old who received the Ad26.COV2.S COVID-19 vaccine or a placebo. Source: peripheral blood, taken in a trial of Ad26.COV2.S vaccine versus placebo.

CDR3 nucleotides: TGCGCCAGTAAGAATGGGGATAACACCGGGGAGCTGTTTTTT. Amino acid sequence: CASKNGDNTGELFF. V is TRBV5-1 and J is TRBJ2-2; D is ambiguous. V lost 8 bases and J 2 bases, leaving 13 bases between the germline ends. The CDR3 has 14 amino acids. Germline lookup yields CDR1 SGHRS and CDR2 YFSETQ.